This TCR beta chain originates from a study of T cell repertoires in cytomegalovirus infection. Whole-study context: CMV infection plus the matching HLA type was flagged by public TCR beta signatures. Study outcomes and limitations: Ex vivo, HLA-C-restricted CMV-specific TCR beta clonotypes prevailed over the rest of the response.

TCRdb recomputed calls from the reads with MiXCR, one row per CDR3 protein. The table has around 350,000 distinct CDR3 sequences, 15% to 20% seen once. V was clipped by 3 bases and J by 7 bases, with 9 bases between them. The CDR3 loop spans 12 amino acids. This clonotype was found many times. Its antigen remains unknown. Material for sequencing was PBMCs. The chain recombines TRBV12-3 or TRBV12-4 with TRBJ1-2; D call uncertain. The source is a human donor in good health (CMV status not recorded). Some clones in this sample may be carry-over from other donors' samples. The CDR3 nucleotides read TGTGCCAGCAGTTTCGGGAAGGGTGGCTACACCTTC. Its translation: CASSFGKGGYTF.